One sample yielded the 9 T cell receptor beta chains listed below, sequenced in a study of blood T cell repertoires in COVID-19. Measured with immunoSEQ multiplex PCR; TCRdb has only the in-frame clones, and not every one. The sample has 60,000 to 75,000 clones, 86% seen once; the top ten hold 2%. The specimen sequenced was peripheral blood. Receptors were obtained from a man under 40 with acute or convalescent COVID-19.

The rearrangement links TRBV5-1 to TRBJ2-4, with TRBD1 matching 11 bases. The CDR3 totals 17 residues. CDR1 is SGHRS, CDR2 YFSETQ, per germline. After removal of 4 bases from V and 3 bases from J, the junction contained 9 bases not matched to a gene. The CDR3 spells CASSPEGTGGVKNIQYF. As DNA, the CDR3 is TGCGCCAGCAGCCCGGAGGGGACAGGGGGAGTCAAAAACATTCAGTACTTC.

This chain joins TRBV5-1 and TRBJ2-1; 7 bases are a match to TRBD2. Trimming at V came to 2 bases and at J to 2 bases, leaving 7 bases not matched to a gene. The germline CDR1 and CDR2 sequences are SGHRS and YFSETQ. The CDR3 runs to 16 residues. CDR3 region: CASSFREVGAYNEQFF. The DNA for the CDR3 is TGCGCCAGCAGCTTTCGGGAGGTTGGAGCCTACAATGAGCAGTTCTTC.

The chain is built from TRBV13 and TRBJ1-6; TRBD1 aligns across 8 bases. Germline CDR1 reads PRHDT; CDR2 reads FYEKMQ (reference sequence). V lost 3 bases to trimming and J lost 4 bases; unmatched junction nucleotides: 2. The CDR3 is 15 amino acids. Here the CDR3 DNA reads TGTGCCAGCAGCTTCCGGGACAGGTATAATTCACCCCTCCACTTT. Its translation: CASSFRDRYNSPLHF.

Notes on this clone: One end of the junction fails to match germline, which may point to a read error. This rearrangement joins TRBV7-7 to TRBJ2-1, with D possibly being TRBD1 (6 bases). Germline loops: CDR1 SSHAT, CDR2 FNYEAQ (reference sequence). The CDR3 sequence is 18 residues long. The CDR3 nucleotides are TGTGCTAGCAGCTTACTATCTGAAGACAGGTACTCCTACAATGAGCAGTTCTTC. Protein: CASSLLSEDRYSYNEQFF. The full variable domain, completed using reference TRBV7-7 and TRBJ2-1, is GAGVSQSPRYKVTKRGQDVTLRCDPISSHATLYWYQQALGQGPEFLTYFNYEAQPDKSGLPSDRFSAERPEGSISTLTIQRTEQRDSAMYRCASSLLSEDRYSYNEQFFGPGTRLTVL.

V usage is TRBV13 and J usage is TRBJ2-1, with TRBD2 matching over 9 bases. The CDR3 extends over 16 amino acids. In germline, CDR1 is PRHDT, CDR2 FYEKMQ (reference sequence). After removal of 4 bases from V and 7 bases from J, the junction contained 11 bases not matched to a gene. CDR3 DNA sequence: TGTGCCAGCAGCTCTCGTAGCGGGGGCCTCCGAAATGAGCAGTTCTTC. Its translation: CASSSRSGGLRNEQFF.

The V call is TRBV7-9, the J call TRBJ2-3, with D unresolved. The CDR3 runs 16 residues. Between the trimmed V and J ends, which lost 4 bases and 6 bases, there was a span of 20 bases. Germline assignment: CDR1 SEHNR and CDR2 FQNEAQ (reference sequence). CDR3 bases: TGTGCCAGCAGCTCATACGCCGACTTCCCTGGGGATACGCAGTATTTT. This gives the protein CASSSYADFPGDTQYF.

CDR3 sequence reads: CASSLMGGRHGYTF. In DNA form, the CDR3 reads TGTGCCAGCAGCTTAATGGGAGGACGGCATGGCTACACCTTC. The rearrangement joins TRBV7-2 to TRBJ1-2; D is unresolved. The V gene's germline CDR1 is SGHTA and CDR2 FQGNSA. The CDR3 runs to 14 residues. V gave up 2 bases and J gave up 6 bases, with 13 bases separating them.

This chain links TRBV10-3 with TRBJ2-3; the D gene is possibly TRBD2 (7 bases). V was pared by 8 bases and J by 5 bases, with 14 bases between. Germline V gene data show CDR1 as ENHRY and CDR2 as SYGVKD. This CDR3 spans 13 amino acids. The CDR3 here is CAISGGREDTQYF. CDR3 nucleotide sequence: TGTGCCATCTCGGGGGGCCGGGAAGATACGCAGTATTTT.

This clone was observed a handful of times. The V call is TRBV28, the J call TRBJ2-3, with D perhaps TRBD2 (5 bases). Per the germline V gene, CDR1 is MDHEN and CDR2 is SYDVKM. Trimming removed 7 bases from V and 1 base from J, with 21 bases in between. The CDR3 has 17 residues. For the CDR3, the DNA is TGTGCCAGCACCCGGCCTTCCCGGGGTCCCGGCACAGATACGCAGTATTTT. Its translation: CASTRPSRGPGTDTQYF. The full variable domain, with the rest looked up from reference TRBV28 and TRBJ2-3, is DVKVTQSSRYLVKRTGEKVFLECVQDMDHENMFWYRQDPGLGLRLIYFSYDVKMKEKGDIPEGYSVSREKKERFSLILESASTNQTSMYLCASTRPSRGPGTDTQYFGPGTRLTVL.